Following are 11 T cell receptor beta chains from one sample sequenced in a study of blood T cell repertoires in COVID-19. Repertoires were generated with immunoSEQ multiplex PCR, while TCRdb's copy carries only in-frame clones and drops some. In the table there are more than 150,000 clones, around 80% of which are singletons. The material sequenced was peripheral blood. Every receptor here comes from a man under 40 with active or convalescent COVID-19.

This clone occurred a few times. This sequence joins TRBV6-2 or TRBV6-3 and TRBJ2-7, with 11 bases lining up with TRBD2. Looked up from germline, CDR1 is MNHEY and CDR2 is SVGEGT. The V gene end was trimmed by 8 bases and the J gene end by 1 base; junction bases not matched to a gene: 7. The CDR3 runs to 15 residues. The CDR3 coding sequence is TGTGCCAGCCGTTTACTAGCGGGAGCATCCTACGAGCAGTACTTC. It specifies CASRLLAGASYEQYF.

This chain uses TRBV10-3 with TRBJ1-2, with D possibly TRBD1 on 5 matching bases. The V and J ends lost 4 bases and 8 bases respectively, with 11 bases between them. The CDR3 runs 12 residues. Germline CDR1 is ENHRY and CDR2 is SYGVKD. CDR3 amino acids: CAISGGEGGYTF. Written as DNA, the CDR3 is TGTGCCATCAGTGGGGGGGAAGGAGGCTACACCTTC.

V is TRBV19 and J is TRBJ1-2, with a possible D match to TRBD1 (5 bases). The CDR3 sequence is 15 residues long. Germline V gene data show CDR1 as LNHDA and CDR2 as SQIVND (reference sequence). V lost 3 bases and J lost 6, with 17 bases in between. CDR3 coding DNA: TGTGCCAGTAGTATTAAGCAGGAGGGGAGTAATGGCTACACCTTC. It is translated as CASSIKQEGSNGYTF.

This chain links TRBV28 with TRBJ2-5; D perhaps matches TRBD1 (6 bases). V was shortened by 5 bases and J by 1 base, with 11 bases between the two germline ends. CDR3 length: 14 amino acids. In germline, CDR1 is MDHEN, CDR2 SYDVKM. The DNA for the CDR3 is TGTGCCAGCAGTAGGGACACTGCCCAAGAGACCCAGTACTTC. Protein: CASSRDTAQETQYF.

The chain joins TRBV9 to TRBJ1-1, with 11 positions matching TRBD1. Germline lookup yields CDR1 SGDLS and CDR2 YYNGEE. V lost 5 bases and J lost 4; bases outside the gene matches: 7. The CDR3 runs to 15 residues. CDR3 loop: CASSKRTGGFTEAFF. CDR3 in DNA: TGTGCCAGCAGTAAAAGGACAGGGGGCTTCACTGAAGCTTTCTTT.

This chain joins TRBV5-8 and TRBJ1-1; D remains unclear. CDR3 length: 13 amino acids. V was pared by 3 bases and J by 4 bases, with 10 bases between. From germline, CDR1 is SGHTS and CDR2 YDEGEE. The CDR3 DNA reads as TGTGCCAGCAGCTCCTACGATCTCACTGAAGCTTTCTTT. This translates into CASSSYDLTEAFF.

The table lists this clone with a count of one. This sequence joins TRBV23-1 and TRBJ2-2; TRBD1 matches at 8 bases. TRBV23-1 is filed as an ORF, its function uncertain. This CDR3 comprises 17 residues. J was trimmed by 4 bases and V by 2 bases; bases with no gene match: 9. CDR3 protein: CASSQEGRGQFTGELFF. Written as DNA, the CDR3 is TGCGCCAGCAGTCAAGAGGGCAGGGGGCAGTTCACCGGGGAGCTGTTTTTT.

The genes are TRBV7-2 and TRBJ2-1; 12 nucleotides match TRBD2. CDR3 size: 16 residues. CDR1 is SGHTA and CDR2 is FQGNSA in the germline V gene. The V segment lost 5 bases and the J segment 9 bases; nucleotides outside the gene matches: 11. The CDR3, as DNA: TGTGCCAGCAGCCCACCTAGCGGGAGGGCCCTTGGTGAGCAGTTCTTC. It encodes CASSPPSGRALGEQFF.

V is TRBV7-8 and J is TRBJ2-1; possibly TRBD2 for D (6 bases). The CDR3 length is 15 residues. Trimming pared 1 base from V and 6 bases from J, leaving 13 bases between. CDR1 and CDR2 from the germline V gene are SGHVS and FQNEAQ. The CDR3 DNA reads as TGTGCCAGCAGCTTAGTCTTACTAGCACCCAATGAGCAGTTCTTC. This translates into CASSLVLLAPNEQFF. The full variable domain, completed using reference TRBV7-8 and TRBJ2-1, is GAGVSQSPRYKVAKRGQDVALRCDPISGHVSLFWYQQALGQGPEFLTYFQNEAQLDKSGLPSDRFFAERPEGSVSTLKIQRTQQEDSAVYLCASSLVLLAPNEQFFGPGTRLTVL.

The chain is built from TRBV3-1 (or the pseudogene TRBV3-2) and TRBJ2-5; perhaps TRBD2 as D (5 bases). Germline V lookup: CDR1 LGHDT, CDR2 YNNKEL (reference sequence). Trimming left V 4 bases short and J 5 bases short, with 14 bases between. CDR3 length: 14 amino acids. The CDR3 region has the DNA TGTGCCAGCAGCCTCGCGAGGGATTTTGAGACCCAGTACTTC. Translating gives CASSLARDFETQYF.

This sequence joins TRBV24-1 and TRBJ1-1; 11 positions match TRBD1. Trimming cost V 5 bases and J 6 bases; bases outside gene matches: 7. This CDR3 is 15 amino acids long. Germline values: CDR1 KGHDR, CDR2 SFDVKD. CDR3 nucleotide sequence: TGTGCCACCAGTGGCCCGGGACAGGGGGACGCTGAAGCTTTCTTT. Its translation: CATSGPGQGDAEAFF.